The sequence of this TCR beta chain was determined in a study of shared clonotypes between healthy human individuals (dated by TCRdb to 2020 to 2022). In terms of the full investigation: The cohort included three men and a couple of women between 18 and 49 years of age. Per donor, leukapheresis produced somewhere between about 0.94 and 9.5 billion PBMCs. The study deeply sequenced blood TCR repertoires of about five healthy adults to estimate repertoire size and the extent of clonotype sharing between individuals. For each donor, CD4 naive and CD4 memory were each given three plates, CD8 naive was given two plates, and CD8 memory was given one plate. To increase sequencing depth and limit assay-specific biases, TCR repertoire library preparation and sequencing were carried out by different laboratories using diverse techniques. Study-wide conclusions, independent of this receptor: About 5% of naive CD4, 3.5% of naive CD8, about 2.1% of memory CD4, and 0.35% to 0.4% of memory CD8 clonotypes were shared across several donors. Naive subsets generally had larger estimated clonotype richness than memory subsets. Incomplete sequencing was indicated by rarefaction of sorted-subset datasets, despite the large sequencing depth. Sampling was limited to blood, and TCR repertoires in tissue likely differ from TCR repertoires in blood. Because the study included a small number of donors, the genetic and exposure-history diversity represented was limited. Compared with non-shared clonotypes, clonotypes shared by all four sorted-subset donors had higher generation probabilities. Based on pairwise subsampling, the degree of clonotype sharing among donors was expected to be affected by sequencing depth.

Remarks on this clone: Its recognized antigen is unknown. The sample holds no much larger clone one base away, and base qualities are not on file.

TCR CDR3 regions were amplified from genomic DNA by multiplex PCR using the deep immunoSEQ assay. For each cell subset, the extracted genomic DNA was distributed evenly across all wells of several immunoSEQ 96-well plates, and each plate served as one replicate. For sorted subsets, approximately 190 ng genomic DNA, equal to 25,000 to 35,000 T cell genomes, was loaded into each replicate PCR. Purified libraries were quantified with a Qubit 3.0 fluorometer, sized on a Bioanalyzer 2100, and re-quantified with the KAPA Library Quantification kit. Every immunoSEQ 96-well plate was sequenced on a separate single-read 150-cycle Illumina NextSeq 550 flow cell. Concerning the study's data processing: Because the immunoSEQ output included only junctional sequences and no quality scores, the filtering could not be the same as the filtering used for full-length reads. To assign V/J genes and CDR3, sequences were annotated using PyIR, a Python wrapper for IgBLAST v1.9, with IMGT germline references. Reads were removed for weak V/J assignments (E-value above 1e-6), missing CDR3, stop codons, out-of-frame junctions, or ambiguous translated residues. V3J clonotypes were defined as sequences sharing the same inferred V gene, J gene, and CDR3 amino acid sequence. Percentage overlap between repertoires was computed as shared unique clonotypes divided by the size of the smaller repertoire. Richness of each repertoire was evaluated using RTK rarefaction, the Chao1 estimator, and Recon v2.1 estimates of unobserved clonotypes. Generation probabilities were computed with OLGA for all TCRbeta clonotypes obtained by the gDNA method from several donors. TCRdb holds this immuneACCESS table with in-frame rearrangements only. Some clones are missing; in checked studies, unresolved V genes explain under half, and the rest has no known cause. The V and J calls and clone size come from that table; D and trimming were worked out from the DNA. The sample table holds about 2,100,000 clones, of which about 92% were seen once. Approximately 1.7% of the sample is in the top ten clones.

CD8 naive samples were obtained by positive selection for CCR7 among CD45RO-negative cells, yielding a CD45RA+CCR7+ population from which TemRA cells were excluded. The donors were healthy, HIV-negative adults with no recently reported acute infections or vaccinations. Every donor was a Caucasian adult residing in Nashville, Tennessee, USA. Blood was obtained by leukapheresis, after which PBMCs were separated by Ficoll-Histopaque density gradient centrifugation and cryopreserved in liquid nitrogen vapor phase. Purity and quantity of every magnetically sorted T cell population were checked by analytical flow cytometry. From each sorted fraction, genomic DNA was isolated and quantified by UV absorbance on a Nanodrop 2000c. The sequence came from a man aged 18 to 30 in good health. Some clones in this sample may be carry-over from other donors' samples. The sequencing sample was made of naive CD8+ T cells from PBMCs. In the paper's terms, the cell subset or site label means: CD45RA+CCR7+.

The DNA sequence is TGCGCCAGCAGCTTGGCGACTCTCGGTCGTATCACTGAAGCTTTCTTT. Translated, it reads CASSLATLGRITEAFF. The rearranged chain carries TRBV5-1 and TRBJ1-1, with the D gene not clear enough to name. Per the germline V gene, SGHRS is the CDR1 and YFSETQ is the CDR2. Trimming at the junction amounts to 0 bases on V and 4 bases on J, and the germline ends lie 16 bases apart. Its CDR3 holds 16 amino acids, cysteine through phenylalanine. Left in the record is the CDR3 DNA by itself, 48 bases read in frame from the first base.